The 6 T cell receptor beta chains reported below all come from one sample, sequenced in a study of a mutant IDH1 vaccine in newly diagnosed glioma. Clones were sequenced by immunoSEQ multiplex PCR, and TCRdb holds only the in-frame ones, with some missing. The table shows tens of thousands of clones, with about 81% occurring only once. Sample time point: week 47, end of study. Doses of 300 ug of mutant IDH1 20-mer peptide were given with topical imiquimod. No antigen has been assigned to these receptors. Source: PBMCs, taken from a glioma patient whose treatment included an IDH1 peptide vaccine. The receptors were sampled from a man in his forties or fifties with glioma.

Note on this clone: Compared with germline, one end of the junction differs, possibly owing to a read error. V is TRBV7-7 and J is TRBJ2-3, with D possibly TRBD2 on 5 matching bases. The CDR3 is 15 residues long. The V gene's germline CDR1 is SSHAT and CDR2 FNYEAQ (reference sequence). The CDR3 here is CASSRGLDRTDTQYF. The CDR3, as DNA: TGTGCTAGCAGCCGCGGACTGGACCGCACAGATACGCAGTATTTT.

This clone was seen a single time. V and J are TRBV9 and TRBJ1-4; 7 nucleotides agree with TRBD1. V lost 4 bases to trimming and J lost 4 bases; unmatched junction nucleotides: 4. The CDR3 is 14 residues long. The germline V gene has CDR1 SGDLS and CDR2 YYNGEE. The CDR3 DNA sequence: TGTGCCAGCAGCACCGGGACAGATAATGAAAAACTGTTTTTT. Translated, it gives CASSTGTDNEKLFF.

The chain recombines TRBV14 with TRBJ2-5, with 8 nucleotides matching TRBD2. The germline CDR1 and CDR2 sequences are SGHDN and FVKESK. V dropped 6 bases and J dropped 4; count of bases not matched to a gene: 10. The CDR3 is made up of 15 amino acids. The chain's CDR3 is CASSSPGLGGETQYF. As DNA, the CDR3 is TGTGCCAGCAGTTCCCCGGGACTAGGAGGAGAGACCCAGTACTTC.

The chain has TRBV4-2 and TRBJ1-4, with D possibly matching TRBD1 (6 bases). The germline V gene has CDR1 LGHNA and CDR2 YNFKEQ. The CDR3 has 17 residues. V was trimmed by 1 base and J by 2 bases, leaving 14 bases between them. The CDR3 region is CASSQGRGAITNEKLFF. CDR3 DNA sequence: TGTGCCAGCAGCCAAGGGCGGGGGGCAATCACTAATGAAAAACTGTTTTTT.

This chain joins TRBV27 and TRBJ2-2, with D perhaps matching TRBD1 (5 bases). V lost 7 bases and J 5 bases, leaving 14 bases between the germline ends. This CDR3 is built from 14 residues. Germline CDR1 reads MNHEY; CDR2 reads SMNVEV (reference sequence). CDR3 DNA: TGTGCCAGCAAATTTTTCAGGGATACCGGGGAGCTGTTTTTT. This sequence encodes CASKFFRDTGELFF.

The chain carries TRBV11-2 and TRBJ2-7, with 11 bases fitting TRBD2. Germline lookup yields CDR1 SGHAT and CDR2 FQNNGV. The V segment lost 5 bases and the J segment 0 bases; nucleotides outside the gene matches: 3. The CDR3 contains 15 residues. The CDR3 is CASSRTSGGSYEQYF. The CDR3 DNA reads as TGTGCCAGCAGCCGAACTAGCGGGGGCTCCTACGAGCAGTACTTC. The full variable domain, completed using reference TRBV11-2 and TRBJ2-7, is EAGVAQSPRYKIIEKRQSVAFWCNPISGHATLYWYQQILGQGPKLLIQFQNNGVVDDSQLPKDRFSAERLKGVDSTLKIQPAKLEDSAVYLCASSRTSGGSYEQYFGPGTRLTVT.